These T cell receptor beta chains were read from a single sample in a study of blood T cell repertoires in COVID-19. Measured with immunoSEQ multiplex PCR; TCRdb has only the in-frame clones, and not every one. This repertoire shows about 33,000 clones, about 85% found once; its top ten account for around 20%. The sample comprised peripheral blood. The receptors come from a man aged 55 to 70 with acute or convalescent COVID-19. CDR3s include the opening cysteine and the closing phenylalanine or tryptophan. A D gene is named only where the DNA matches it firmly. Clone size is shown for a subset of rows, as once, few, many or a class of expanded clone.

v_call	clone_size	d_call	j_call	cdr3_aa	cdr3_nt
TRBV6-2/TRBV6-3	-	TRBD1	TRBJ2-7	CASSTRDRTYEQYF	TGTGCCAGCAGTACACGGGACAGAACCTACGAGCAGTACTTC
TRBV5-1	-	TRBD1	TRBJ2-1	CASSLDRGTSSYNEQFF	TGCGCCAGCAGCTTGGACAGGGGGACGAGCTCCTACAATGAGCAGTTCTTC
TRBV12-5	-	-	TRBJ1-1	CASGREMNTEAFF	TGTGCTAGTGGCCGGGAGATGAACACTGAAGCTTTCTTT
TRBV7-7	-	-	TRBJ2-3	CASSSDYSNTDTQYF	TGTGCTAGCAGCTCTGACTACAGCAACACAGATACGCAGTATTTT
TRBV11-2	-	TRBD2	TRBJ2-5	CASSALGLSLETQYF	TGTGCCAGCAGCGCGTTGGGACTATCTTTGGAGACCCAGTACTTC
TRBV6-5	-	-	TRBJ1-1	CASSLFVGGSTEAFF	TGTGCCAGCAGCCTCTTCGTAGGAGGGAGCACTGAAGCTTTCTTT
TRBV7-9	-	TRBD2	TRBJ2-2	CASSSTTGLANMGGELFF	TGTGCCAGCAGCTCCACGACCGGACTAGCAAATATGGGAGGGGAGCTGTTTTTT
TRBV6-5	-	TRBD2	TRBJ2-1	CASRLLAGGPDEQFF	TGTGCCAGCAGGCTACTAGCGGGAGGGCCGGATGAGCAGTTCTTC
TRBV18	-	TRBD1	TRBJ1-2	CASSPEGQGSGYTF	TGTGCCAGCTCACCAGAGGGACAGGGGTCTGGCTACACCTTC
TRBV5-6	once	-	TRBJ1-1	CASSFGAGGTPNTEAFF	TGTGCCAGCAGCTTTGGTGCCGGAGGGACTCCGAACACTGAAGCTTTCTTT
TRBV18	-	TRBD2	TRBJ2-1	CASSPVQRGGLGQFF	TGTGCCAGCTCACCTGTCCAGCGGGGGGGTCTCGGGCAGTTCTTC
TRBV19	-	-	TRBJ1-2	CASRDPGYYGYTF	TGTGCCAGTAGGGACCCGGGATACTATGGCTACACCTTC
TRBV9	-	TRBD2	TRBJ2-2	CASSVGLAGHTGELFF	TGTGCCAGCAGCGTAGGACTAGCGGGACACACCGGGGAGCTGTTTTTT
TRBV4-1	-	TRBD1	TRBJ2-3	CASRSQVFGTGVAGTQYF	TGCGCCAGCAGAAGCCAAGTTTTCGGGACAGGGGTCGCGGGTACGCAGTATTTT
TRBV10-2	-	-	TRBJ1-6	CASSTRASPLHF	TGCGCCAGCAGCACCAGGGCCTCACCCCTCCACTTT
TRBV11-2	-	TRBD2	TRBJ2-1	CASSSGLDLTYNEQFF	TGTGCCAGCAGCTCCGGACTAGACCTAACCTACAATGAGCAGTTCTTC
TRBV7-8	-	-	TRBJ1-5	CASSLNPDQPQHF	TGTGCCAGCAGCTTAAATCCTGATCAGCCCCAGCATTTT
TRBV5-1	-	TRBD1	TRBJ2-1	CASSLVYRTRGQFLFF	TGCGCCAGCAGCTTGGTCTATAGGACCAGGGGGCAATTCCTGTTCTTC
TRBV7-8	-	TRBD2	TRBJ2-1	CASSHRGVAGVNEQFF	TGTGCCAGCAGCCATCGGGGGGTAGCGGGAGTCAATGAGCAGTTCTTC
TRBV27	-	TRBD1	TRBJ2-5	CASSPGQVAETQYF	TGTGCCAGCAGCCCTGGACAGGTAGCAGAGACCCAGTACTTC
TRBV7-8	-	-	TRBJ1-4	CASSHTSGPNEKLFF	TGTGCCAGCAGCCACACTTCGGGTCCTAATGAAAAACTGTTTTTT
TRBV11-2	-	-	TRBJ1-4	CASSFLDSSNEKLFF	TGTGCCAGCAGCTTCTTGGACAGTTCTAATGAAAAACTGTTTTTT
TRBV28	-	TRBD1	TRBJ1-5	CASSPGQPSNQPQHF	TGTGCCAGCAGTCCGGGACAGCCTAGCAATCAGCCCCAGCATTTT
TRBV3-1/TRBV3-2	-	TRBD1	TRBJ1-6	CASSHGQGNSPLHF	TGTGCCAGCAGCCACGGACAGGGTAATTCACCCCTCCACTTT
TRBV5-4	few	TRBD2	TRBJ2-7	CASSWAGTRYREQYF	TGTGCCAGCAGCTGGGCCGGGACTAGATATCGCGAGCAGTACTTC
TRBV14	-	TRBD2	TRBJ2-7	CASSQAPGLAGDEQYF	TGTGCCAGCAGCCAAGCCCCAGGACTAGCGGGAGACGAGCAGTACTTC
TRBV29-1	-	TRBD1	TRBJ1-1	CSVDGTGGSEAFF	TGCAGCGTTGATGGAACAGGGGGTTCTGAAGCTTTCTTT
TRBV14	-	TRBD1	TRBJ2-5	CASSPQGAQTQYF	TGTGCCAGCAGCCCCCAGGGGGCACAGACCCAGTACTTC
TRBV19	-	TRBD2	TRBJ2-5	CASSISLAGTSETQYF	TGTGCCAGTAGTATTTCACTAGCGGGAACGTCAGAGACCCAGTACTTC
TRBV28	-	TRBD1	TRBJ2-4	CASSLWFPGQLAKNIQYF	TGTGCCAGCAGTTTATGGTTTCCGGGACAGTTAGCCAAAAACATTCAGTACTTC
TRBV7-9	-	TRBD2	TRBJ2-3	CASSFFAGGVTDTQYF	TGTGCCAGCAGCTTTTTCGCGGGAGGGGTAACAGATACGCAGTATTTT
TRBV19	-	-	TRBJ2-1	CASSISGARTIGSNEQFF	TGTGCCAGTAGTATAAGTGGGGCTCGGACAATTGGATCCAATGAGCAGTTCTTC
TRBV5-1	-	TRBD1	TRBJ1-6	CASSLAGQGRDSPLHF	TGCGCCAGCAGCTTGGCCGGACAGGGAAGAGACTCACCCCTCCACTTT
TRBV5-6	-	-	TRBJ1-2	CASSLGGPDGYTF	TGTGCCAGCAGCTTGGGAGGGCCCGATGGCTACACCTTC
TRBV11-3	-	-	TRBJ2-3	CASSFPRGGRGTDTQYF	TGTGCCAGCAGCTTCCCCAGGGGCGGGAGAGGTACAGATACGCAGTATTTT
TRBV5-5	-	TRBD1	TRBJ1-2	CASSIAGTGVHGYTF	TGTGCCAGCAGCATCGCCGGGACAGGGGTTCATGGCTACACCTTC
TRBV7-9	-	TRBD2	TRBJ2-7	CASSSPLGGSVGEQYF	TGTGCCAGCAGCTCCCCATTGGGCGGGAGTGTTGGCGAGCAGTACTTC
TRBV27	-	TRBD2	TRBJ2-2	CARTPQRGGGELFF	TGTGCCAGGACCCCCCAGCGGGGGGGCGGGGAGCTGTTTTTT
TRBV28	-	-	TRBJ1-1	CASSRPGNTEAFF	TGTGCCAGCAGCCGGCCGGGGAACACTGAAGCTTTCTTT
TRBV7-6	-	-	TRBJ2-5	CASSSPGEGGETQYF	TGTGCCAGCAGCTCACCTGGGGAGGGGGGGGAGACCCAGTACTTC
TRBV7-9	-	-	TRBJ1-1	CASSLAGTPNTEAFF	TGTGCCAGCAGCTTAGCCGGGACACCGAACACTGAAGCTTTCTTT
TRBV28	-	-	TRBJ2-2	CASSSRGTGELFF	TGTGCCAGCAGTTCGCGCGGGACCGGGGAGCTGTTTTTT
TRBV7-7	few	-	TRBJ2-2	CASSPQNTGELFF	TGTGCTAGCAGCCCCCAAAACACCGGGGAGCTGTTTTTT
TRBV10-1	-	-	TRBJ2-1	CATRMGGGSNEQFF	TGCGCCACCCGGATGGGAGGGGGGAGCAATGAGCAGTTCTTC
TRBV19	-	TRBD1	TRBJ2-7	CASSRTGKDEQYF	TGTGCCAGTAGTCGGACAGGGAAGGACGAGCAGTACTTC
TRBV14	-	TRBD1	TRBJ1-1	CASSHDRDNTEAFF	TGTGCCAGCAGCCATGACAGGGACAACACTGAAGCTTTCTTT
TRBV20-1	-	TRBD2	TRBJ2-3	CSASGGGTDTQYF	TGCAGTGCTAGTGGGGGGGGCACAGATACGCAGTATTTT
TRBV19	-	-	TRBJ1-2	CASSITGPLYGYTF	TGTGCCAGTAGTATAACAGGACCCCTTTATGGCTACACCTTC
TRBV19	-	TRBD2	TRBJ2-2	CASLGLAASTGELFF	TGTGCCAGTCTGGGACTAGCGGCCTCCACCGGGGAGCTGTTTTTT
TRBV7-9	-	-	TRBJ2-7	CASSRGSSYEQYF	TGTGCCAGCAGCCGAGGGAGCTCCTACGAGCAGTACTTC
TRBV5-1	-	-	TRBJ1-2	CASTPVEGAEGYTF	TGCGCCAGCACACCTGTAGAAGGGGCAGAGGGCTACACCTTC
TRBV30	once	TRBD2	TRBJ2-2	CAWTGLAGNTGELFF	TGTGCCTGGACTGGGCTAGCGGGCAACACCGGGGAGCTGTTTTTT